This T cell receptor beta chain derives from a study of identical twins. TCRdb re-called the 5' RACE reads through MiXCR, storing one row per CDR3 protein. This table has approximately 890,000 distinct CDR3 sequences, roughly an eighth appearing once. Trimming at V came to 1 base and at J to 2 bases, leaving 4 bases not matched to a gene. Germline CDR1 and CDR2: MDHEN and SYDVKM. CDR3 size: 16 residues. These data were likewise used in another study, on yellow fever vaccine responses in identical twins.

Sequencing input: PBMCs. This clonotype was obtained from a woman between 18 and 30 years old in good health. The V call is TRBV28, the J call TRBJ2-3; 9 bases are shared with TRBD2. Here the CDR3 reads CASSLLAGVNTDTQYF. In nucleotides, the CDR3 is TGTGCCAGCAGTTTATTAGCGGGAGTGAACACAGATACGCAGTATTTT.